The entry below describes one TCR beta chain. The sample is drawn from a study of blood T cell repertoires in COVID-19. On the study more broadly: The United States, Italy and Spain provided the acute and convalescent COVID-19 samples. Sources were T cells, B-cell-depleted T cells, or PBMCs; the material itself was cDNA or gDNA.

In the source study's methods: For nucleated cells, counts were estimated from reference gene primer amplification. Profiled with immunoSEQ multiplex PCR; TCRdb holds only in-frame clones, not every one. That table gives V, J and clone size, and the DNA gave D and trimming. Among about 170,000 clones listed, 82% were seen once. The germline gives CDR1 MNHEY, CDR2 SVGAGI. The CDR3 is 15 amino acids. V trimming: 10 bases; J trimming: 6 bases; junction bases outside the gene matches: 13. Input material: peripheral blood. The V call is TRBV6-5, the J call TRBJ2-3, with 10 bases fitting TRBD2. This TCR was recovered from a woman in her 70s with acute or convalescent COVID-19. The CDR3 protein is CATGFLAGAGDTQYF. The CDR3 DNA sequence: TGTGCCACCGGGTTTCTAGCGGGGGCCGGGGATACGCAGTATTTT.